The entry below describes one T cell receptor beta chain. The data originate from a study of CD8 T cells in Susac syndrome. The multiple sclerosis control group comprised treatment-naive patients with stable or active relapsing-remitting disease. The CD8+ and CD4+ T cells were isolated magnetically using a negative isolation approach, whereas the TEMRA cells were enriched by FACS. An input of 0.5 to 1 ug of RNA was subjected to reverse transcription using random hexamers. Amplification of TCR beta CDR3 by immunoSEQ multiplex PCR spanned 54 Vbeta and 13 Jbeta. TCRdb ran MiXCR on the immunoSEQ multiplex PCR reads and lists one entry per CDR3 protein. The sample consists of some 220,000 distinct CDR3 sequences, 95% of them appearing once. The CDR3 contains 17 residues. J lost 2 bases, V lost 6 bases, and 10 bases had no gene match. Germline V gene sequence: CDR1 SGHTA, CDR2 FQGNSA.

The receptor's source is a human donor with multiple sclerosis. The chain joins TRBV7-2 to TRBJ2-2; 9 bases line up with TRBD1. Material for sequencing was CD4+ T cells from PBMCs. CDR3 DNA sequence: TGTGCCAGCAGACCTCCGGGACAGGGCATAAACACCGGGGAGCTGTTTTTT. Protein product: CASRPPGQGINTGELFF.